The following is a T cell receptor beta chain sequence with its context. In this sample, this clonotype turned up a few times. Its binding antigen is unknown. Within one base of it there is no much larger clone, and no base qualities were kept. The data were obtained in a study of T-cell reconstitution after alpha-beta-depleted transplantation in children (dated by TCRdb to between 2015 and 2016). About the study as a whole: Using TCR repertoire profiling, the study quantitatively followed how T-cell immune reconstitution unfolded in children after TCRalphabeta/CD19-depleted allogeneic hematopoietic cell transplantation.

The method behind the library was PCR. TCRdb lists the instrument as Illumina HiSeq 2500. Molecular barcoding was employed in the preparation of TCR libraries, with unique molecular identifiers being used to normalize TCRbeta repertoire quantification. Using fastp trimming at Q25 and MiXCR clonotype assembly, TCRdb reanalyzed the public sequencing data and kept in-frame beta chains. Identical CDR3 protein sequences are pooled into one entry, listed with their most common genes and DNA. Within this sample are 490,000 or so distinct CDR3 sequences, with about an eighth of them counted one time only. The ten largest account for less than 6.5% of the sample. CDR1 and CDR2 are read off the germline V gene as SGHDT and YYEEEE. Deletion took 0 bases off V and 3 bases off J, with a span of 9 bases between the germline ends. From its cysteine to its phenylalanine, the CDR3 spans 15 amino acids. The only DNA kept is the CDR3, 45 bases in frame from the first base.

This receptor was obtained from a human donor who donated a stem cell graft to a child with combined immunodeficiency. The sequenced sample was PBMCs from the stem cell graft donor, obtained from the stem cell graft. The chain is made from TRBV5-6 and TRBJ2-2; the D gene cannot be named for sure. The sequence in DNA is TGTGCCAGCAGCTTGGCCGAGTTAGACACCGGGGAGCTGTTTTTT. Its protein product is CASSLAELDTGELFF.